This TCR beta chain was captured in a study of early T cells in non-severe SARS-CoV-2 infection. Study-wide context: Bulk RNA from unsorted whole blood was sequenced; chains were unpaired.

Unique molecular identifiers (one per individual cDNA molecule) were attached. TCRdb redid the calling of the 5' RACE reads with MiXCR, one entry per CDR3 protein. The sample has 25,000 to 30,000 distinct CDR3 sequences, 8.5% to 10% seen once. This clonotype was detected ten times or more. This CDR3 contains 16 residues. Per germline, CDR1 DFQATT and CDR2 SNEGSKA (reference sequence). Unmatched junction bases numbered 6, after V lost 0 bases and J lost 4 bases. Sequenced sample: whole blood. The rearrangement uses TRBV20-1 and TRBJ2-2, with 9 bases fitting TRBD2. The receptor was derived from an adult who was a healthcare worker with PCR-confirmed SARS-CoV-2 infection or an uninfected control (not recorded which). The CDR3 DNA is TGCAGTGCTAGAGATGTACTAGCGGGTATCACCGGGGAGCTGTTTTTT. Its protein product is CSARDVLAGITGELFF.